This T cell receptor (beta chain) was captured by sequencing in a study of blood T cell repertoires in COVID-19. Study at large: The origin of the acute and convalescent COVID-19 samples was the United States, Italy and Spain. PBMCs, B-cell-depleted T cells, or T cells were the source of the cDNA or gDNA that made up the material.

In the authors' workflow: Amplification of reference gene primers was used by the study to estimate nucleated cell counts. Clones were sequenced by immunoSEQ multiplex PCR, and TCRdb holds only the in-frame ones, with some missing. V, J and clone size reflect that table, while D and trimming were determined from the DNA. The sample gives over 100,000 clones, 70% to 90% of which show up once; less than 1.5% is in the top ten. CDR1 is SGHRS and CDR2 is YFSETQ in the germline V gene. The CDR3 length is 16 residues. V was pared by 3 bases and J by 2 bases, with 6 bases of the junction left unmatched. This rearrangement joins TRBV5-1 to TRBJ2-3, with 10 bases aligning to TRBD2. The source of this sequence is a middle-aged man with acute or convalescent COVID-19. Sequenced sample: peripheral blood. DNA for the CDR3: TGCGCCAGCAGCTGGGGACTAGCGCTAGACACAGATACGCAGTATTTT. It specifies CASSWGLALDTDTQYF.